The 28 T cell receptor beta chains reported below all come from one sample, sequenced in a study of neoadjuvant anti-PD-1 for oral cavity cancer. The repertoire was sequenced with immunoSEQ multiplex PCR; TCRdb's copy has only in-frame clones and lacks some. The sample holds under 10,000 clones, 66% seen once. The source was tumor tissue, collected before nivolumab (anti-PD-1) treatment. All receptors come from a person aged 35 to 85 with oral cavity squamous cell carcinoma.

This chain joins TRBV10-3 and TRBJ1-2, with 7 bases identical to TRBD1. Germline V gene data show CDR1 as ENHRY and CDR2 as SYGVKD. This CDR3 is 15 amino acids long. Trimming cost V 0 bases and J 1 base; bases outside gene matches: 2. The CDR3 here is CAISESQGDNYGYTF. The CDR3 DNA follows: TGTGCCATCAGTGAGTCGCAGGGGGATAACTATGGCTACACCTTC.

Of note for this clone: Different DNA sequences within this sample yield the same CDR3. The chain employs TRBV7-3 and TRBJ2-1; 8 bases match TRBD2. Germline values: CDR1 SGHTA, CDR2 FQGTGA. CDR3 length: 16 amino acids. V shed 5 bases, J shed 8 bases, and the junction held 14 bases outside the gene matches. The CDR3 loop reads CASSHPSGLNRDEQFF. CDR3 bases: TGTGCCAGCAGCCACCCTAGCGGGCTTAACAGGGATGAGCAGTTCTTC.

The chain employs TRBV12-5 and TRBJ2-3; TRBD1 is a possible D gene (6 bases). This CDR3 spans 14 amino acids. Trimming left V 6 bases short and J 7 bases short, with 17 bases between. Germline values: CDR1 LGHNT, CDR2 FRNRAP. CDR3 protein: CASGRDTTSYTQYF. CDR3 nucleotide sequence: TGTGCTAGTGGCCGGGACACCACGAGTTATACGCAGTATTTT.

This CDR3 reads CASSRFRDRGKETQYF. CDR3 nucleotide sequence: TGCGCCAGCAGCCGTTTCCGGGACAGGGGGAAAGAGACCCAGTACTTC. The J gene is TRBJ2-5, the V gene TRBV4-1; 11 bases line up with TRBD1. The CDR3 is 16 residues long. Germline CDR1 is MGHRA and CDR2 is YSYEKL. V lost 4 bases and J lost 3; bases outside the gene matches: 7.

This clone has a handful of counts. The rearrangement uses TRBV18 and TRBJ1-1; TRBD1 aligns across 11 bases. The CDR3 sequence is 17 residues long. V shed 4 bases, J shed 3 bases, and the junction held 10 bases outside the gene matches. Germline V gene data show CDR1 as KGHSH and CDR2 as LQKENI. The CDR3 here is CASSLSLGQGADTEAFF. Written as DNA, the CDR3 is TGTGCCAGCTCACTATCTCTTGGACAGGGGGCGGACACTGAAGCTTTCTTT.

As to this clone: The sample has other DNA sequences that encode this CDR3 too. V usage is TRBV19 and J usage is TRBJ1-5; 8 bases map to TRBD1. The V gene end was trimmed by 8 bases and the J gene end by 2 bases; junction bases not matched to a gene: 5. Per the germline V gene, CDR1 is LNHDA and CDR2 is SQIVND (reference sequence). The CDR3 is 14 residues long. The CDR3 nucleotides are TGTGCCAGTTCCGGGACAGGCGGCAATCAGCCCCAGCATTTT. It specifies CASSGTGGNQPQHF.

V usage is TRBV2 and J usage is TRBJ2-1; 11 nucleotides align to TRBD2. This CDR3 is 14 amino acids long. Germline V gives CDR1 SNHLY, CDR2 FYNNEI. V lost 4 bases, J lost 5 bases, and 1 base stayed unmatched. DNA for the CDR3: TGTGCCAGCAGTGGACTAGCGGGGCACAATGAGCAGTTCTTC. Protein: CASSGLAGHNEQFF.

Turning to this clone: An end of the junction does not agree with germline; a read error may underlie this. CDR3 protein: CAWSDLAQGTATQYF. The CDR3 DNA follows: TGTGCCTGGAGTGATCTGGCCCAAGGCACAGCTACGCAGTATTTT. V is TRBV30 and J is TRBJ2-3, with unresolved D. Looked up from germline, CDR1 is GTSNPN and CDR2 is SVGIG (reference sequence). CDR3 length equals 15 residues.

The V and J genes are TRBV7-2 and TRBJ2-1; TRBD1 or TRBD2 may be the D gene (6 bases each). Germline-derived CDR1 and CDR2 are SGHTA and FQGNSA. The CDR3 is made up of 15 amino acids. V lost 5 bases and J 6 bases, leaving 17 bases between the germline ends. The chain's CDR3 is CASSPDRLRGNEQFF. CDR3 nucleotides: TGTGCCAGCAGCCCAGACAGGTTGCGGGGCAATGAGCAGTTCTTC. Using reference TRBV7-2 and TRBJ2-1 for the parts outside the CDR3, the full variable domain is GAGVSQSPSNKVTEKGKDVELRCDPISGHTALYWYRQSLGQGLEFLIYFQGNSAPDKSGLPSDRFSAERTGGSVSTLTIQRTQQEDSAVYLCASSPDRLRGNEQFFGPGTRLTVL.

The genes are TRBV5-1 and TRBJ2-1; no reliable D call. Between the trimmed V and J ends, which lost 7 bases and 4 bases, there was a span of 12 bases. The CDR3 runs 13 residues. Germline CDR1 reads SGHRS; CDR2 reads YFSETQ. The CDR3 reads CASQRDLYNEQFF. The CDR3 bases are TGCGCCAGCCAGCGTGACCTATACAATGAGCAGTTCTTC.

This chain joins TRBV2 and TRBJ2-5; D possibly matches TRBD1 or TRBD2 (6 bases each). Trimming left V 3 bases short and J 5 bases short, with 13 bases between. Germline values: CDR1 SNHLY, CDR2 FYNNEI. This CDR3 is built from 14 residues. The CDR3 loop reads CASSEEGGWETQYF. CDR3 sequence (DNA): TGTGCCAGCAGTGAGGAAGGGGGGTGGGAGACCCAGTACTTC.

The rearrangement links TRBV7-6 to TRBJ2-3; the match to TRBD2 covers 10 bases. With V trimmed by 5 bases and J by 3 bases, 8 bases remained unmatched. The germline V gene encodes CDR1 SGHVS and CDR2 FNYEAQ. The CDR3 loop spans 16 amino acids. The CDR3, as DNA: TGTGCCAGCAGCACATCAAAGCGGGGGGGAACAGATACGCAGTATTTT. It is translated as CASSTSKRGGTDTQYF.

Sample share makes this clone large. The V gene is TRBV6-6, the J gene TRBJ2-5; D is ambiguous. Trimming removed 6 bases at V and 5 bases at J, with 19 bases between. Germline V lookup: CDR1 MNHNY, CDR2 SVGAGI (reference sequence). The CDR3 has 15 residues. The CDR3 sequence: CASSNHAGVMETQYF. The CDR3 coding sequence is TGTGCCAGCAGCAACCACGCCGGAGTCATGGAGACCCAGTACTTC.

The V and J genes are TRBV15 and TRBJ2-5; D is possibly TRBD1 (7 bases). V was pared by 1 base and J by 8 bases, with 20 bases between. Germline V gene lookup returns CDR1 LNHNV and CDR2 YYDKDF (reference sequence). CDR3 length: 16 amino acids. DNA of the CDR3: TGTGCCACCAGCAGAGTAGGGATAACGGGGGACAGCACCCAGTACTTC. This codes for CATSRVGITGDSTQYF.

V and J are TRBV6-6 and TRBJ2-7; the D gene is possibly TRBD1 (5 bases). Germline V CDR1 and CDR2: MNHNY, SVGAGI (reference sequence). V was shortened by 5 bases and J by 1 base, with 12 bases between the two germline ends. The CDR3 covers 14 residues. The CDR3 DNA is TGTGCCAGCAGTCGCAGGGTGGTATCCTACGAGCAGTACTTC. Protein sequence: CASSRRVVSYEQYF.

This chain joins TRBV29-1 and TRBJ1-1; 7 bases are shared with TRBD1. After removal of 5 bases from V and 1 base from J, the junction contained 4 bases not matched to a gene. CDR1 is SQVTM, CDR2 ANQGSEA, per germline. This CDR3 is built from 13 residues. CDR3 coding DNA: TGCAGCGTTCTTAGACAGGGGAACACTGAAGCTTTCTTT. As protein: CSVLRQGNTEAFF.

This rearrangement joins TRBV18 to TRBJ2-3, with 7 bases that match TRBD2. The V gene's germline CDR1 is KGHSH and CDR2 LQKENI. Trimming took 2 bases from V and 6 from J; bases not matched to a gene: 11. The CDR3 consists of 16 residues. The CDR3 region is CASSPYKRGGADTQYF. The CDR3 DNA sequence: TGTGCCAGCTCACCATATAAGCGGGGAGGCGCTGATACGCAGTATTTT.

The chain employs TRBV7-6 and TRBJ2-7; D perhaps matches TRBD2 (6 bases). Germline CDR1 reads SGHVS; CDR2 reads FNYEAQ. CDR3 size: 15 residues. The germline V and J ends were trimmed by 1 base and 3 bases, with 13 bases remaining between them. The CDR3 is CASSLGGGNVYEQYF. CDR3 coding DNA: TGTGCCAGCAGCTTAGGTGGCGGGAACGTCTACGAGCAGTACTTC.

The chain has TRBV9 and TRBJ1-5; D is uncertain. From germline, CDR1 is SGDLS and CDR2 YYNGEE. The CDR3 runs to 14 residues. Trimming cost V 3 bases and J 9 bases, with 16 bases left between them. CDR3 nucleotides: TGTGCCAGCAGCGGTGGACCTCGTTATGGGCCCCAGCATTTT. Amino acids: CASSGGPRYGPQHF.

This chain links TRBV29-1 with TRBJ1-2; no reliable D call. Germline V CDR1 and CDR2: SQVTM, ANQGSEA. Trimming pared 4 bases from V and 4 bases from J, leaving 10 bases between. The CDR3 loop spans 12 amino acids. The CDR3 region is CSVGISGYGYTF. The CDR3 region has the DNA TGCAGCGTTGGGATTTCTGGCTATGGCTACACCTTC.

The rearrangement uses TRBV7-2 and TRBJ2-1; TRBD2 aligns across 12 bases. The V gene's germline CDR1 is SGHTA and CDR2 FQGNSA. CDR3 length: 16 amino acids. J was trimmed by 5 bases and V by 5 bases; bases with no gene match: 7. The DNA of the CDR3 is TGTGCCAGCAGCCTGACTAGCGGGAGCGGTCACAATGAGCAGTTCTTC. As protein: CASSLTSGSGHNEQFF. The whole variable domain, remainder taken from reference TRBV7-2 and TRBJ2-1, is GAGVSQSPSNKVTEKGKDVELRCDPISGHTALYWYRQSLGQGLEFLIYFQGNSAPDKSGLPSDRFSAERTGGSVSTLTIQRTQQEDSAVYLCASSLTSGSGHNEQFFGPGTRLTVL.

The chain has TRBV7-3 and TRBJ2-6; D possibly corresponds to TRBD2 (5 bases). The V and J ends lost 1 base and 0 bases respectively, with 10 bases between them. This CDR3 spans 17 amino acids. Looked up from germline, CDR1 is SGHTA and CDR2 is FQGTGA. The CDR3 DNA is TGTGCCAGCAGCTTAAATGCTGGGAGCTCTGGGGCCAACGTCCTGACTTTC. Encoded protein: CASSLNAGSSGANVLTF.

This clone was counted only a few times. The chain carries TRBV2 and TRBJ1-5; D ambiguous. Trimming left V 8 bases short and J 11 bases short, with 22 bases between. Germline CDR1 and CDR2: SNHLY and FYNNEI. The CDR3 runs to 14 residues. The CDR3 DNA reads as TGTGCCAGCGACCGAGATAGGACGGGTTCAGCCCAGCATTTT. It specifies CASDRDRTGSAQHF. Complete variable domain (other parts from reference TRBV2 and TRBJ1-5): EPEVTQTPSHQVTQMGQEVILRCVPISNHLYFYWYRQILGQKVEFLVSFYNNEISEKSEIFDDQFSVERPDGSNFTLKIRSTKLEDSAMYFCASDRDRTGSAQHFGDGTRLSIL.

V usage is TRBV6-1 and J usage is TRBJ2-7; D is possibly TRBD1 (6 bases). Germline assignment: CDR1 MNHNS and CDR2 SASEGT. This CDR3 has 16 residues. V was cut by 2 bases and J by 3 bases, with 17 bases left in between. CDR3 sequence reads: CASSEIPGQGLYEQYF. Written as DNA, the CDR3 is TGTGCCAGCAGTGAAATACCGGGCCAGGGGCTCTACGAGCAGTACTTC.

V usage is TRBV5-1 and J usage is TRBJ1-1; a possible D gene is TRBD1 (5 bases). Trimming removed 2 bases at V and 0 bases at J, with 8 bases between. CDR1 is SGHRS and CDR2 is YFSETQ in the germline V gene. CDR3 length: 14 amino acids. The CDR3 reads CASSLSGMNTEAFF. The CDR3 DNA sequence: TGCGCCAGCAGCTTATCAGGGATGAACACTGAAGCTTTCTTT.

The CDR3 nucleotides are TGTGCCAGCAGCGCCTATACAGGGACCACAGATACGCAGTATTTT. Protein sequence: CASSAYTGTTDTQYF. J is TRBJ2-3 and V is TRBV9; a possible D gene is TRBD1 (6 bases). Germline values: CDR1 SGDLS, CDR2 YYNGEE. Trimming shortened V by 3 bases and J by 2 bases, and 13 bases separated the two germline ends. The CDR3 is 15 amino acids.

V usage is TRBV18 and J usage is TRBJ2-1; 7 bases match TRBD2. V gave up 3 bases and J gave up 3 bases; unmatched junction bases: 11. The length of the CDR3 is 17 residues. CDR1 is KGHSH, CDR2 LQKENI, per germline. CDR3 sequence (DNA): TGTGCCAGCTCACCCCCTCTGCTAGCGGACGACTACAATGAGCAGTTCTTC. This translates into CASSPPLLADDYNEQFF.

In nucleotides, the CDR3 is TGTGCCAGCAGACTCCAGGGAGCCTACAATCAGCCCCAGCATTTT. Translated, it gives CASRLQGAYNQPQHF. The chain links TRBV6-1 to TRBJ1-5; maybe TRBD1 (5 bases). The CDR3 totals 15 residues. Germline CDR1 reads MNHNS; CDR2 reads SASEGT. V was pared by 6 bases and J by 3 bases, with 15 bases between.